This note documents a single T cell receptor beta chain sequence. As yet, its antigen is unknown. This sample was included in a study of cytomegalovirus exposure and HLA in healthy donors. In the study overall: The early release's HLA-typed donors yielded 65 million to 85 million unique TCRs. Overall study findings and caveats: The authors later found TCR association rates varying by HLA locus, with DRB1 most and HLA-C fewest. In most subjects, TCR beta sequences reportedly gave accurate predictions of HLA-A and HLA-B alleles.

Participants comprised healthy donors of bone marrow. The PCR used 60 Vbeta and 13 Jbeta primers. The protocol was immunoSEQ multiplex PCR, while the TCRdb copy is restricted to in-frame clones and leaves out a portion. The repertoire holds around 150,000 clones, with approximately 65% as singletons. The CDR3 has 16 residues. Germline CDR1 and CDR2: MGHRA and YSYEKL. The trim removed 3 bases at V and 2 bases at J, leaving 7 bases unmatched. The clonotype originates from an older woman in good health and CMV-seronegative. The specimen was PBMCs. The chain has TRBV4-1 and TRBJ2-1, with 7 bases identical to TRBD2. CDR3 DNA: TGCGCCAGCAGCCATCCCACTAGCGACCCCTACAATGAGCAGTTCTTC. Its protein is CASSHPTSDPYNEQFF.